This T cell receptor beta chain stems from a study of cytomegalovirus exposure and HLA in healthy donors. Primers included in the PCR were 60 Vbeta and 13 Jbeta primers. The method was immunoSEQ multiplex PCR; TCRdb's version includes in-frame clones alone and lacks a portion of them. In total, the table holds just over 60,000 clones. This CDR3 is 14 amino acids long. V was cut by 5 bases and J by 5 bases, with 13 bases left in between. The germline V gene encodes CDR1 MNHEY and CDR2 SVGAGI. Sequenced input: PBMCs. V usage is TRBV6-5 and J usage is TRBJ1-5; a possible D gene is TRBD1 (6 bases). This clonotype was sampled from a man aged 30 to 45 in good health and CMV-seropositive. The CDR3 region has the DNA TGTGCCAGCAGTCTCACCGCAGGGGATCAGCCCCAGCATTTT. Protein sequence: CASSLTAGDQPQHF.